The T cell receptor beta chain described here comes from a study of cytomegalovirus exposure and HLA in healthy donors. The overall study: As an earlier analysis found, roughly 170 million T cells yielded about 120 million unique TCR beta sequences. Findings and limits, study-wide: Highly shared variants forming one cluster were likely a sequencing artifact. An ancestry cluster, one associated with Asian ancestry, reportedly showed fewer N-insertions than the approximately 650-donor mean in a later analysis.

A few counts support this clone. Its antigen remains unknown. Primers for the PCR totalled 60 Vbeta and 13 Jbeta. Assay: immunoSEQ multiplex PCR; the TCRdb copy retains only in-frame clones and omits some. The data show some 120,000 clones, around 83% seen once. This TCR was sampled from a human donor in good health. Sample: PBMCs.

In DNA, the CDR3 is TGCGCCAGCAGCCAAGATTTGGACAGGGGAAGTCCCCTCTATGGCTACACCTTC. Amino acid sequence: CASSQDLDRGSPLYGYTF. The gene calls are TRBV4-1 and TRBJ1-2; TRBD1 matches 9 bases. CDR3 length equals 18 residues. Trimming took 0 bases from V and 4 from J; bases not matched to a gene: 12. Germline V gene lookup returns CDR1 MGHRA and CDR2 YSYEKL.